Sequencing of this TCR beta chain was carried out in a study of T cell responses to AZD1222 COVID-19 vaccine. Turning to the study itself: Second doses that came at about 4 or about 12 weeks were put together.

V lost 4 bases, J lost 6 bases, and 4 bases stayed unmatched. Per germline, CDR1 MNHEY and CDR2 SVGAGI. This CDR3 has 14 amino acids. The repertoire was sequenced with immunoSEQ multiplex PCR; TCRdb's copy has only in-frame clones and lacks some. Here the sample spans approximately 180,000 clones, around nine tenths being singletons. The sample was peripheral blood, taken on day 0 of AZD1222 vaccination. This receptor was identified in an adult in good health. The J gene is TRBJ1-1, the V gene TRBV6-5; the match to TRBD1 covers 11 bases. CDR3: CASSLGQGGAEAFF. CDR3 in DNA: TGTGCCAGCAGTTTGGGACAGGGGGGGGCTGAAGCTTTCTTT.